Listed below are T cell receptor beta chains from one sample, sequenced in a study. MiXCR was run by TCRdb on the RT-PCR reads, yielding one entry per CDR3 protein. Seen here are about 680,000 distinct CDR3 sequences, 11% to 15% observed once, and the top ten hold 3.6%. Material for sequencing was memory CD4+ T cells from blood. Every receptor here comes from a female donor in good health, serving as a healthy control. The CDR3 runs from the conserved cysteine through the conserved F or W. A D gene is named only where the DNA matches it firmly. For some rows the clone size is stated as once, few or many, or as a class when expanded; others skip it.

CDR3 protein | CDR3 DNA | D gene | V gene | clone size | J gene
CASRVAVSYNEQFF | TGTGCCAGCAGGGTAGCGGTCTCCTACAATGAGCAGTTCTTC | NA | TRBV7-2 | NA | TRBJ2-1
CSVVPGGVLETQYF | TGCAGCGTTGTACCGGGAGGGGTCCTGGAGACCCAGTACTTC | TRBD2 | TRBV29-1 | many | TRBJ2-5
CAIKDSATNEKLFF | TGTGCCATCAAGGACAGCGCAACTAATGAAAAACTGTTTTTT | NA | TRBV10-3 | NA | TRBJ1-4
CASSQEAGLVSEQYF | TGTGCCAGCAGCCAAGAAGCTGGGCTCGTATCCGAGCAGTACTTC | NA | TRBV4-2 | few | TRBJ2-7
CASSRSDYEQFF | TGTGCCAGCAGCCGTTCGGACTATGAGCAGTTCTTC | NA | TRBV6-2/TRBV6-3 | many | TRBJ2-1
CASQGGATVNYGYTF | TGTGCCAGCCAGGGGGGGGCTACAGTTAACTATGGCTACACCTTC | TRBD1 | TRBV28 | NA | TRBJ1-2
CASSRGAPYNEQFF | TGTGCCAGCAGTCGGGGAGCCCCCTACAATGAGCAGTTCTTC | NA | TRBV2 | many | TRBJ2-1
CASSEGLAGNEQFF | TGTGCCAGCAGCGAGGGACTAGCAGGCAATGAGCAGTTCTTC | TRBD2 | TRBV7-2 | NA | TRBJ2-1
CATSPGGTTNYGYTF | TGTGCCACCAGTCCCGGGGGAACTACTAACTATGGCTACACCTTC | NA | TRBV24-1 | NA | TRBJ1-2
CSARAPPVPSAAMDTQYF | TGCAGTGCTAGAGCTCCTCCGGTACCTAGCGCGGCCATGGATACGCAGTATTTT | NA | TRBV20-1 | NA | TRBJ2-3
CSARPDSNEQFF | TGCAGTGCTAGACCGGACAGCAATGAGCAGTTCTTC | NA | TRBV20-1 | many | TRBJ2-1
CASSSGGTSGRETQYF | TGCGCCAGCAGCTCCGGTGGGACTAGCGGGAGAGAGACCCAGTACTTC | TRBD2 | TRBV5-1 | few | TRBJ2-5
CASSLTGGQRNYGYTF | TGTGCCAGCAGCTTGACAGGGGGCCAAAGGAACTATGGCTACACCTTC | TRBD1 | TRBV7-2 | few | TRBJ1-2
CAWSGQAAYGYTF | TGTGCCTGGAGTGGACAGGCCGCCTATGGCTACACCTTC | NA | TRBV30 | few | TRBJ1-2
CASSPTRGAGYEQYF | TGTGCCAGCAGTCCCACCCGGGGGGCCGGCTACGAGCAGTACTTC | NA | TRBV28 | NA | TRBJ2-7
CASSSTKRSQYF | TGTGCCAGCAGTTCCACTAAAAGATCCCAGTACTTC | NA | TRBV13 | NA | TRBJ2-5
CAWSAGDYGYTF | TGTGCCTGGAGTGCGGGGGACTATGGCTACACCTTC | NA | TRBV30 | NA | TRBJ1-2
CASSYQGIDTEAFF | TGTGCCAGCAGCTATCAGGGGATCGACACTGAAGCTTTCTTT | NA | TRBV5-4 | few | TRBJ1-1
CASSQDSRGGPGEQFF | TGCGCCAGCAGCCAAGATAGTCGTGGGGGGCCTGGTGAGCAGTTCTTC | NA | TRBV4-3 | many | TRBJ2-1
CASSSRAPESGANVLTF | TGTGCCAGCAGTTCCCGTGCACCTGAATCTGGGGCCAACGTCCTGACTTTC | NA | TRBV6-5 | NA | TRBJ2-6
CASSFMDQPQHF | TGTGCCAGCAGTTTCATGGATCAGCCCCAGCATTTT | NA | TRBV12-3/TRBV12-4 | many | TRBJ1-5
CASSPSSTTGDLGAQHF | TGTGCCAGCTCACCAAGCTCGACGACAGGGGATTTGGGGGCCCAGCATTTT | TRBD1 | TRBV18 | NA | TRBJ1-5